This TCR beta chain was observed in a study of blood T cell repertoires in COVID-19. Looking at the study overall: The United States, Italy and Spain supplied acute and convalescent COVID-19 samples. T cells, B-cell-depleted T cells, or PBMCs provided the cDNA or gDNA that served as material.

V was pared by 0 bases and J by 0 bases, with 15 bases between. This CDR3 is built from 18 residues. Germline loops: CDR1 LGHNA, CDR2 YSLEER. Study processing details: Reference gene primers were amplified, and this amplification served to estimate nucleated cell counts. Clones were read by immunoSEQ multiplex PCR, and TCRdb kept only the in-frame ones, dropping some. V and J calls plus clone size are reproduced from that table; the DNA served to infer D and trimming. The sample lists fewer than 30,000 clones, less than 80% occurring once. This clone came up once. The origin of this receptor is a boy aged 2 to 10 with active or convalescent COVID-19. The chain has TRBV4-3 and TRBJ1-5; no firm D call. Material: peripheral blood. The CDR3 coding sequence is TGCGCCAGCAGCCAAGATAGAGCAGGATCCTATAGCAATCAGCCCCAGCATTTT. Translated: CASSQDRAGSYSNQPQHF.